This T cell receptor (beta chain) was sequenced for a study of blood T cells in healthy people across ages. Then a second PCR, running roughly 6 to 11 cycles, was carried out with a sample-barcoded 5' primer and a J-beta primer mix. Each cDNA molecule was tagged by a template-switch adaptor that had 12 random nucleotides. TCRdb re-called the 5' RACE reads with MiXCR, one entry per CDR3 protein. The sample gives some 1,800,000 distinct CDR3 sequences, about two fifths of which show up once; 23% is in the top ten. The CDR3 spans 14 residues. CDR1 is LGHNA and CDR2 is YSLEER in the germline V gene. V was clipped by 0 bases and J by 5 bases, with 8 bases between them.

This clonotype originated in a human donor in good health. The source material was blood. The chain joins TRBV4-3 to TRBJ1-5; D call uncertain. This CDR3 reads CASSQEARDQPQHF. CDR3 DNA: TGCGCCAGCAGCCAAGAGGCTAGGGATCAGCCCCAGCATTTT.